Reported below is one T cell receptor (beta chain). The antigen it recognizes is unknown. No base-level quality is on record; no much larger clone is a single base apart. TCRdb names Illumina HiSeq 1500 as the instrument used. TCRdb reprocessing: public reads trimmed at Q25 with fastp, clones called with MiXCR, in-frame beta chains kept. Under each unique CDR3 protein, matching rows form one entry showing the most common genes and DNA. The sample table contains about 270,000 distinct CDR3 sequences; only one count was recorded for roughly a fifth of them. Around 20% of the sample is in the top ten clones. This sample stems from a study of T cell repertoires in cytomegalovirus infection (dated 2019 in TCRdb). Turning to the overall study: Alongside well-studied HLA-B-restricted epitopes, the peptide stimulations were aimed at recently identified HLA-C-restricted CMV epitopes, whose presentation resists viral immunomodulation. Donor HLA type was relevant to the analysis, because carriage of CMV infection together with the matching HLA type was indicated by public TCR beta signatures.

Reading the label with the study, this specimen's treatment or condition is: in vitro stimulation with specific CMV peptide epitopes to enrich CMV-specific T cells. Broad study findings and their caveats: The ex vivo response was dominated by HLA-C-restricted CMV-specific TCR beta clonotypes, which also provided the single most frequent clonotype in two of eight donors. Cumulative frequency of public TCR beta family members discriminated carriers of CMV infection plus the relevant HLA type in this cohort and an independent roughly 350-donor cohort.

The V end gives up 5 bases and the J end 1 base, leaving 2 bases in the junction not matched to a gene. CDR1 and CDR2 were assigned from the germline V gene (reference sequence) as GTSNPN and SVGIG. The CDR3 has 13 amino acids, counting the end cysteine and phenylalanine. Only the CDR3 region is kept as DNA, spanning 39 bases read in frame from base 1. The clonotype originates from a human donor in good health (CMV status not recorded). Some clones in this sample may be carry-over from other donors' samples. The sample was cultured PBMCs, taken from culture after CMV antigen stimulation. Here the chain combines TRBV30 and TRBJ1-5, and 7 junction bases match TRBD1. CDR3 region: CAWSDRSNQPQHF. The DNA reads TGTGCCTGGTCGGACAGGAGCAATCAGCCCCAGCATTTT.